This entry lists 25 T cell receptor beta chains sequenced from one sample in a study of blood T cells in healthy people across ages. The use of a sample-barcoded 5' primer and a J-beta primer mix characterized a second PCR of roughly 7 to 12 cycles. TCRdb passed the 5' RACE reads through MiXCR, listing each CDR3 protein once. The sample holds hundreds of thousands of distinct CDR3 sequences, 40% to 45% seen once. The material sequenced was blood. These receptors were obtained from a man of 80 years or more in good health.

This CDR3 reads CASSLGLGQGGADTQYF. For the CDR3, the DNA is TGTGCCAGCAGTTTAGGGTTGGGGCAGGGGGGGGCAGATACGCAGTATTTT. The chain is built from TRBV27 and TRBJ2-3; TRBD1 or TRBD2 may be the D gene (7 bases each). The CDR3 consists of 17 residues. V was clipped by 2 bases and J by 4 bases, with 19 bases between them. Per germline, CDR1 MNHEY and CDR2 SMNVEV (reference sequence).

Ten or more counts support this clonotype. This chain joins TRBV20-1 and TRBJ2-7, with TRBD2 matching over 12 bases. In germline, CDR1 is DFQATT, CDR2 SNEGSKA (reference sequence). The CDR3 totals 16 residues. V dropped 0 bases and J dropped 1; count of bases not matched to a gene: 4. The CDR3 sequence is CSARDPGLAGSYEQYF. CDR3 in DNA: TGCAGTGCTAGAGACCCAGGACTAGCGGGATCCTACGAGCAGTACTTC.

The CDR3 protein is CASSQAPSGVQETQYF. The DNA of the CDR3 is TGTGCCAGCAGCCAGGCACCTAGCGGGGTACAAGAGACCCAGTACTTC. The genes are TRBV3-1 and TRBJ2-5; 9 bases align to TRBD2. J lost 2 bases, V lost 3 bases, and 7 bases had no gene match. From germline, CDR1 is LGHDT and CDR2 YNNKEL (reference sequence). The CDR3 has 16 amino acids.

This chain uses TRBV27 with TRBJ2-7, with TRBD2 matching over 9 bases. The V gene end was trimmed by 5 bases and the J gene end by 7 bases; junction bases not matched to a gene: 18. The length of the CDR3 is 17 residues. The germline CDR1 and CDR2 sequences are MNHEY and SMNVEV (reference sequence). CDR3: CASSSPRTSVLHNEQYF. The CDR3 DNA reads as TGTGCCAGCAGTAGCCCCCGGACTAGCGTTCTTCACAATGAGCAGTACTTC.

This clonotype was seen a few times. CDR3 in DNA: TGCAGTGCTAGATCACAGGGTCAAATCATGGATAGCAATCAGCCCCAGCATTTT. This translates into CSARSQGQIMDSNQPQHF. The chain has TRBV20-1 and TRBJ1-5, with D possibly being TRBD1 (6 bases). This CDR3 contains 18 residues. The germline V gene has CDR1 DFQATT and CDR2 SNEGSKA (reference sequence). V shed 2 bases and J shed 0 bases, with 20 bases lying between them.

For this clonotype: A junction end diverges from the germline sequence, so it may reflect a read error. This chain uses TRBV4-3 with TRBJ2-3; the match to TRBD2 covers 11 bases. The CDR3 covers 14 residues. From germline, CDR1 is LGHNA and CDR2 YSLEER. The CDR3 bases are TGCGCCAGCGGCCAATCTAGCGGGAGGGATACGCAGTATTTT. It yields the protein CASGQSSGRDTQYF.

The genes are TRBV4-2 and TRBJ1-1; D ambiguous. CDR1 and CDR2 from the germline V gene are LGHNA and YNFKEQ. The CDR3 consists of 17 residues. V was pared by 0 bases and J by 8 bases, with 22 bases between. CDR3 coding DNA: TGTGCCAGCAGCCAAGAAGTGGAGGGTCGGACCCATAGGGAAGCTTTCTTT. Residues: CASSQEVEGRTHREAFF.

This clonotype has a single count. The chain carries TRBV3-1 and TRBJ2-3, with 14 bases fitting TRBD2. CDR3 size: 17 residues. V shed 0 bases, J shed 5 bases, and the junction held 4 bases outside the gene matches. The germline V gene encodes CDR1 LGHDT and CDR2 YNNKEL (reference sequence). The CDR3 DNA is TGTGCCAGCAGCCAAGATAGGACTAGCGGGAGGATAGATACGCAGTATTTT. This gives the protein CASSQDRTSGRIDTQYF.

The V gene is TRBV3-1, the J gene TRBJ2-7; the match to TRBD2 covers 8 bases. V lost 3 bases, J lost 4 bases, and 8 bases stayed unmatched. CDR1 is LGHDT and CDR2 is YNNKEL in the germline V gene (reference sequence). This CDR3 spans 15 amino acids. The CDR3 coding sequence is TGTGCCAGCAGCCACGTTCCGGGAGGGGTATACGAGCAGTACTTC. Its translation: CASSHVPGGVYEQYF.

The chain is built from TRBV6-5 and TRBJ2-3, with D unresolved. The length of the CDR3 is 15 residues. V lost 2 bases to trimming and J lost 0 bases, with 9 bases between them. Germline values: CDR1 MNHEY, CDR2 SVGAGI. The CDR3 is CASSYEATSTDTQYF. In DNA form, the CDR3 reads TGTGCCAGCAGTTACGAGGCTACTAGCACAGATACGCAGTATTTT.

The chain recombines TRBV10-2 with TRBJ1-1; D remains ambiguous. CDR3 size: 14 residues. Germline CDR1 and CDR2: WSHSY and SAAADI. Trimming took off 8 bases at V and 1 base at J, with 14 bases between the two ends. CDR3 nucleotide sequence: TGCGCCAGCGTTGGGCAGACCAGGAACACTGAAGCTTTCTTT. This encodes CASVGQTRNTEAFF.

The sample holds a few counts of this clonotype. The chain combines TRBV28 with TRBJ2-1; the D gene is possibly TRBD2 (6 bases). CDR1 and CDR2 (germline): MDHEN, SYDVKM. Trimming took off 8 bases at V and 8 bases at J, with 25 bases between the two ends. The CDR3 has 16 amino acids. The CDR3 protein is CASFSAGDGGLDEQFF. CDR3 sequence (DNA): TGTGCCAGCTTTTCAGCGGGTGATGGGGGTCTTGATGAGCAGTTCTTC.

V usage is TRBV20-1 and J usage is TRBJ1-5; the D is unclear. The CDR3 has 17 amino acids. Germline V gene data show CDR1 as DFQATT and CDR2 as SNEGSKA (reference sequence). Trimming cost V 0 bases and J 4 bases, with 19 bases left between them. CDR3 region: CSARDDAKGIRNQPQHF. DNA of the CDR3: TGCAGTGCTAGAGATGACGCGAAAGGGATTAGGAATCAGCCCCAGCATTTT.

The gene calls are TRBV2 and TRBJ1-2; TRBD1 agrees at 7 bases. The CDR3 contains 14 residues. CDR1 is SNHLY, CDR2 FYNNEI, per germline. V shed 6 bases, J shed 7 bases, and the junction held 11 bases outside the gene matches. The CDR3: CASRALRGPGGYTF. The CDR3 DNA reads TGTGCCAGCAGGGCCCTGAGGGGGCCGGGTGGCTACACCTTC.

The J gene is TRBJ2-1, the V gene TRBV10-1; D is unresolved. In germline, CDR1 is WNHNN, CDR2 SYGVQD (reference sequence). CDR3 size: 13 residues. V was shortened by 0 bases and J by 7 bases, with 7 bases between the two germline ends. The CDR3 is CASSESGKNEQFF. The CDR3 DNA sequence: TGCGCCAGCAGTGAGTCGGGGAAGAATGAGCAGTTCTTC.

Comments on this clonotype: An end of the junction differs from the germline gene, which may be a read error. The chain combines TRBV15 with TRBJ2-3; D call uncertain. This CDR3 contains 12 residues. Germline loops: CDR1 LNHNV, CDR2 YYDKDF (reference sequence). CDR3 sequence (DNA): TGTGCCACCAGCAGGAACACAGAGACGCAGTATTTT. Amino acids: CATSRNTETQYF.

This clonotype was seen a single time. It may be a read error: a sequence one base away is much more abundant. The rearrangement links TRBV7-9 to TRBJ2-6; D is undetermined. CDR1 and CDR2 (germline): SEHNR, FQNEAQ (reference sequence). This CDR3 contains 13 residues. V dropped 8 bases and J dropped 0 bases, with 5 bases sitting between them. The CDR3 region has the DNA TGTGCCAGCGGTCGCTCTGGGGCCAACGTCCTGACTTTC. Protein: CASGRSGANVLTF.

The sample holds one count of this clonotype. The chain has TRBV28 and TRBJ1-5; 9 nucleotides agree with TRBD1. This CDR3 has 11 residues. Germline-derived CDR1 and CDR2 are MDHEN and SYDVKM. Losses at the gene ends were 7 bases for V and 15 bases for J; bases not matched to a gene: 7. For the CDR3, the DNA is TGTGCCAGCACCAATACAGGGGGCATGCATTTT. Protein product: CASTNTGGMHF.

The J gene is TRBJ2-2, the V gene TRBV12-3 or TRBV12-4, with D possibly TRBD1 on 7 matching bases. V lost 3 bases to trimming and J lost 6 bases, with 17 bases between them. This CDR3 is 16 amino acids long. CDR3 in DNA: TGTGCCAGCAGTTTGTCGGGCAGGGGGGACGCCGGGGAGCTGTTTTTT. It encodes CASSLSGRGDAGELFF.

This clonotype has just a few counts. The chain has TRBV29-1 and TRBJ2-7, with D possibly matching TRBD1 (5 bases). Trimming cost V 3 bases and J 7 bases, with 13 bases left between them. Germline values: CDR1 SQVTM, CDR2 ANQGSEA. This CDR3 has 12 residues. The CDR3 coding sequence is TGCAGCGTTGATAGCCAGGGCAATGAGCAGTACTTC. It specifies CSVDSQGNEQYF.

The chain joins TRBV20-1 to TRBJ1-6; 7 bases are shared with TRBD1. The CDR3 runs to 14 residues. V was clipped by 6 bases and J by 9 bases; unmatched bases: 11. Germline lookup yields CDR1 DFQATT and CDR2 SNEGSKA (reference sequence). The CDR3 spells CSAKRGQYGSPLHF. CDR3 in DNA: TGCAGTGCCAAGAGGGGACAGTATGGTTCACCCCTCCACTTT.

Concerning this clonotype itself: This may arise from a read error, as a much more abundant clone is one base away. V is TRBV6-1 and J is TRBJ1-5; no firm D call. CDR1 is MNHNS and CDR2 is SASEGT in the germline V gene. The germline V and J ends were trimmed by 2 bases and 3 bases, with 17 bases remaining between them. The CDR3 loop spans 17 amino acids. In DNA, the CDR3 is TGTGCCAGCAGTGAACCCCGGACCCGTAGGGACAATCAGCCCCAGCATTTT. Residues: CASSEPRTRRDNQPQHF.

This clonotype was recorded many times. The chain is built from TRBV6-5 and TRBJ2-1; TRBD1 or TRBD2 may be the D gene (5 bases each). From germline, CDR1 is MNHEY and CDR2 SVGAGI. Trimming pared 6 bases from V and 10 bases from J, leaving 25 bases between. The CDR3 consists of 16 residues. The CDR3: CASSRPKGKRVEEQFF. In nucleotides, the CDR3 is TGTGCCAGCAGCCGCCCCAAGGGGAAGAGGGTAGAGGAGCAGTTCTTC.

The chain uses TRBV20-1 and TRBJ2-7, with TRBD2 identical over 11 bases. After removal of 2 bases from V and 0 bases from J, the junction contained 15 bases not matched to a gene. This CDR3 is built from 19 residues. Germline-derived CDR1 and CDR2 are DFQATT and SNEGSKA (reference sequence). The CDR3 protein is CSARLGAPSGGSSSYEQYF. The DNA for the CDR3 is TGCAGTGCTAGACTGGGGGCGCCTAGCGGGGGGTCTAGCTCCTACGAGCAGTACTTC.

The chain carries TRBV21-1 and TRBJ2-7; the table assigns TRBD1, which was not confirmed against the DNA. TRBV21-1 is a pseudogene segment. CDR3 size: 17 residues. CDR3 bases: TGTGCCAGCAGCGTAGGGGGGACAGGGGGTTTCTCCTACGAGCAGTACTTC. Protein sequence: CASSVGGTGGFSYEQYF.